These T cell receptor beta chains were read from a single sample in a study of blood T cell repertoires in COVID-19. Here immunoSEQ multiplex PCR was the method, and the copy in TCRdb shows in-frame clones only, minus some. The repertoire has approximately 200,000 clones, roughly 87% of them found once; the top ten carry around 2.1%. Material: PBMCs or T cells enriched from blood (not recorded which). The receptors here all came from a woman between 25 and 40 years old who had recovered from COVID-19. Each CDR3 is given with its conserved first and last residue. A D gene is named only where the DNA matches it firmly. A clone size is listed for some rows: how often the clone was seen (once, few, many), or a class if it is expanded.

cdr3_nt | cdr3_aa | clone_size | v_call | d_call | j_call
TGTGCCAGCAGCCGCCGGGGGGAAGGAGCTTTCTTT | CASSRRGEGAFF | . | TRBV6-5 | . | TRBJ1-1
TGTGCCAGCAGCTTGGGGGGGCGGAATCAAGAGACCCAGTACTTC | CASSLGGRNQETQYF | . | TRBV7-3 | . | TRBJ2-5
TGCGCCAGCAGCTCGGACAGGGGGAACTATGGCTACACCTTC | CASSSDRGNYGYTF | . | TRBV5-1 | TRBD1 | TRBJ1-2
TGTGCCAGCAGCGTAGAGCCCGAGAGGAACTACGAGCAGTACTTC | CASSVEPERNYEQYF | once | TRBV9 | . | TRBJ2-7
TGTGCCAGCAGTCCTACCCGGGTCCATGGGGCCAACGTCCTGACTTTC | CASSPTRVHGANVLTF | . | TRBV27 | . | TRBJ2-6
TGTGCCAGCAGTGAATGGAGAGGAACTAATGAAAAACTGTTTTTT | CASSEWRGTNEKLFF | . | TRBV25-1 | . | TRBJ1-4
TGTGCCAGCAGCGGGGCTAGCGGAGCCAACACCGGGGAGCTGTTTTTT | CASSGASGANTGELFF | . | TRBV7-2 | TRBD2 | TRBJ2-2
TGTGCGCAAGACCGGGGCTATGGCTACACCTTC | CAQDRGYGYTF | . | TRBV30 | . | TRBJ1-2
TGCAGTGCCATAGGGGGGGCTGGCTACACCTTC | CSAIGGAGYTF | . | TRBV20-1 | . | TRBJ1-2
TGTGCCAGCAGTTCCTACGGGGGTAGCGGGAGGGTAAATGAGCAGTTCTTC | CASSSYGGSGRVNEQFF | many | TRBV6-2/TRBV6-3 | TRBD2 | TRBJ2-1
TGTGCCAGCAGACTAGCGGGACCCTACACCGGGGAGCTGTTTTTT | CASRLAGPYTGELFF | . | TRBV3-1/TRBV3-2 | TRBD2 | TRBJ2-2
TGTGCCAGCAGCCGCGCCCCGGGACTAGCAGACCACGAGCAGTACTTC | CASSRAPGLADHEQYF | . | TRBV3-1/TRBV3-2 | TRBD2 | TRBJ2-7
TGTGCCAGCTCATCGGACAATGGGTTCTATGGCTACACCTTC | CASSSDNGFYGYTF | . | TRBV18 | . | TRBJ1-2
TGTGCCTGGAGGGGCAGGGGAGACACCGGGGAGCTGTTTTTT | CAWRGRGDTGELFF | . | TRBV30 | . | TRBJ2-2
TGTGCCAGCATTCCCACGGAGCGGGGGAACACTGAAGCTTTCTTT | CASIPTERGNTEAFF | . | TRBV6-5 | . | TRBJ1-1
TGTGCCAGCAGTTATGGGGGGGATCGAGAGACCCAGTACTTC | CASSYGGDRETQYF | . | TRBV6-5 | TRBD2 | TRBJ2-5
TGTGCCAGCAGCCTGGACAGGTCGAACACTGAAGCTTTCTTT | CASSLDRSNTEAFF | . | TRBV7-2 | TRBD1 | TRBJ1-1
TGTGCCAGCAGTCCACTAGCGGGAGTAGACCAAGAGACCCAGTACTTC | CASSPLAGVDQETQYF | . | TRBV9 | TRBD2 | TRBJ2-5
TGTGCCAGTAAACAATTACTAAATTCACCCCTCCACTTT | CASKQLLNSPLHF | many | TRBV19 | . | TRBJ1-6
TGTGCCAGCAGCTTGGTTCCAGGGGTGAATGGCTACACCTTC | CASSLVPGVNGYTF | few | TRBV11-2 | . | TRBJ1-2
TGTGCCAGCAGCCCCCTAGGCGGGAGGATCTACGAGCAGTACTTC | CASSPLGGRIYEQYF | . | TRBV9 | TRBD2 | TRBJ2-7
TGTGCCAGCAGTGAAAGCACTAATTATGGCTACACCTTC | CASSESTNYGYTF | . | TRBV2 | . | TRBJ1-2
TGCGCCAGCAGCTCGGACAGGGAGAACACCGGGGAGCTGTTTTTT | CASSSDRENTGELFF | once | TRBV5-1 | TRBD1 | TRBJ2-2
TGTGCCTGGAGTCATGGGCCCACAAGCAATCAGCCCCAGCATTTT | CAWSHGPTSNQPQHF | . | TRBV30 | . | TRBJ1-5
TGTGCCACACGGGGACGGACAGTAGCCACTGAAGCTTTCTTT | CATRGRTVATEAFF | once | TRBV10-3 | . | TRBJ1-1
TGTGCCAGCAGCTTAATGCCGGGGGCCTACAATGAGCAGTTCTTC | CASSLMPGAYNEQFF | . | TRBV7-3 | . | TRBJ2-1
TGTGCCAGCAGCCGCCTCCGGGACAGGGGGCGAAACTGGGTTGCTTTCTTT | CASSRLRDRGRNWVAFF | . | TRBV6-2/TRBV6-3 | TRBD1 | TRBJ1-1
TGTGCCACCCTTGGAAACACCATATATTTT | CATLGNTIYF | . | TRBV7-2 | . | TRBJ1-3
TGTGCCAGCAGTTTATGGGGGAGCGTGAAGTTCTTC | CASSLWGSVKFF | . | TRBV28 | . | TRBJ2-1
TGTGCCAGCAGCCAATGGGAGTCGGATGAGCAGTTCTTC | CASSQWESDEQFF | . | TRBV3-1/TRBV3-2 | . | TRBJ2-1
TGTGCCAGCAGTCACCGGACAGGAGGGCGTATGGTAAGTGGCTACACCTTC | CASSHRTGGRMVSGYTF | . | TRBV14 | TRBD1 | TRBJ1-2
TGTGCCAGCAGCCAAGAACGGAGTAGCAATCAGCCCCAGCATTTT | CASSQERSSNQPQHF | . | TRBV4-2 | . | TRBJ1-5
TGTGCCAGTAGTGCTCCGGGACAGGGGATTGGTCAGCCCCAGCATTTT | CASSAPGQGIGQPQHF | . | TRBV19 | TRBD1 | TRBJ1-5
TGCGCCAGCAGCTTTAGGGGCCCTAATAACTATGGCTACACCTTC | CASSFRGPNNYGYTF | . | TRBV5-1 | . | TRBJ1-2
TGCAGTGCTATACAGGGGGGAGAGCAGTACTTC | CSAIQGGEQYF | . | TRBV20-1 | TRBD1 | TRBJ2-7
TGCGCCAGCAGCCAAGAAAGGGGGGAGACCCAGTACTTC | CASSQERGETQYF | once | TRBV4-1 | . | TRBJ2-5
TGTGCCAGTAGTAACAATATAGATACGCAGTATTTT | CASSNNIDTQYF | . | TRBV19 | . | TRBJ2-3
TGTGCCAGCAGGTCCACAGGGGCCCCCATGAACACTGAAGCTTTCTTT | CASRSTGAPMNTEAFF | once | TRBV27 | TRBD1 | TRBJ1-1
TGTGCTAGTGGTTTGGGGGTCGGGGGCACTGAAGCTTTCTTT | CASGLGVGGTEAFF | few | TRBV12-5 | . | TRBJ1-1
TGTGCCAGCAGCCAAGACTTATCTGTGGGCCTAGCGAGCTCCTACGAGCAGTACTTC | CASSQDLSVGLASSYEQYF | once | TRBV3-1/TRBV3-2 | . | TRBJ2-7
TGTGCCAGCAGAAAGACAGGGGCCCTTGAAGCTTTCTTT | CASRKTGALEAFF | . | TRBV2 | TRBD1 | TRBJ1-1
TGTGCCAGCAGCTTATCGAGCGGGAGGGGAGAGACCCAGTACTTC | CASSLSSGRGETQYF | . | TRBV7-9 | TRBD2 | TRBJ2-5
TGTGCCTTTCCCGGGACTAAAAATCGTCCCCGCTATGGCTACACCTTC | CAFPGTKNRPRYGYTF | . | TRBV30 | . | TRBJ1-2
TGTGCCAGCAGTACGCGAGACAGTGGTGAGACCCAGTACTTC | CASSTRDSGETQYF | . | TRBV6-5 | . | TRBJ2-5